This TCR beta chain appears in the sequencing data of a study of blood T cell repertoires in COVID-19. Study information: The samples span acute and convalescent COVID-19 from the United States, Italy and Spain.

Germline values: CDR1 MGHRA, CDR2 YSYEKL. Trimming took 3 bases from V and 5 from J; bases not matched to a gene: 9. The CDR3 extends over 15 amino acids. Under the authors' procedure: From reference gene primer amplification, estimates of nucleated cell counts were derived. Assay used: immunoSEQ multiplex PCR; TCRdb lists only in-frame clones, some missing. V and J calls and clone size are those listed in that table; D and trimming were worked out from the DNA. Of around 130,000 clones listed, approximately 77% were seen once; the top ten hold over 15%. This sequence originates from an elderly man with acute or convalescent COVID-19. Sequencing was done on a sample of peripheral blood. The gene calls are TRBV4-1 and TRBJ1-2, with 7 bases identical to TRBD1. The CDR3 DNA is TGCGCCAGCAGCCAGATACAGGGGATGTGGTATGGCTACACCTTC. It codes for CASSQIQGMWYGYTF.